This T cell receptor beta chain was documented in a study of cytomegalovirus exposure and HLA in healthy donors. With 60 Vbeta and 13 Jbeta primers, the PCR was carried out. The data were produced by immunoSEQ multiplex PCR, yet TCRdb's version contains in-frame clones alone and is incomplete. This sample has 150,000 to 200,000 clones, with approximately 80% found just once. The V end was cut by 11 bases, the J end by 6 bases, with 19 bases between. CDR1 is ENHRY, CDR2 SYGVKD, per germline. The CDR3 length is 13 residues. What was sequenced was PBMCs. The rearrangement links TRBV10-3 to TRBJ1-1; a weak D match, TRBD1 (5 bases). The TCR originated in a woman under 30 in good health and CMV-seronegative. The chain's CDR3 is CAGAGTNDAEAFF. CDR3 sequence (DNA): TGTGCCGGGGCCGGGACTAACGACGCTGAAGCTTTCTTT.